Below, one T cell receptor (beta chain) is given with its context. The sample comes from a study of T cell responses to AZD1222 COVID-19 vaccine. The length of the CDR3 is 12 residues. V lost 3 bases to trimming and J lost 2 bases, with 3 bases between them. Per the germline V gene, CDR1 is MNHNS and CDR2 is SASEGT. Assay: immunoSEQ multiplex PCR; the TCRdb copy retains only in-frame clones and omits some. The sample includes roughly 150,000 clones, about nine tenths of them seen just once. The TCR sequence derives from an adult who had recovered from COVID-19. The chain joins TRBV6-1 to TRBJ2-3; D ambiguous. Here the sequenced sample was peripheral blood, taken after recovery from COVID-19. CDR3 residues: CASSDPTDTQYF. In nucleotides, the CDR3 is TGTGCCAGCAGTGATCCCACAGATACGCAGTATTTT.